One sample yielded the 21 T cell receptor beta chains listed below, sequenced in a study of Graves' ophthalmopathy and Graves' hyperthyroidism. The authors amplified TCR beta CDR3 regions from RNA transcripts. RT-PCR was first run with HTBI primers, then multiplex PCR in a second round. TCRdb re-derived calls from the multiplex PCR reads in MiXCR, one entry per CDR3 protein. The repertoire holds 1 million to 1.3 million distinct CDR3 sequences, with 35% to 40% as singletons. The sequenced sample was peripheral blood or thyroid tissue (not recorded which). The receptors originated from an adult man with Graves' hyperthyroidism.

The rearrangement links TRBV24-1 to TRBJ2-7, with 14 bases identical to TRBD2. Per germline, CDR1 KGHDR and CDR2 SFDVKD. V shed 3 bases and J 3 bases; nucleotides not matched to a gene: 3. CDR3 length: 16 residues. CDR3 DNA sequence: TGTGCCACCAGTGATCCGGGACTAGCGGGAGACTACGAGCAGTACTTC. Its translation is CATSDPGLAGDYEQYF.

This clonotype showed up many times. The rearrangement joins TRBV9 to TRBJ1-2, with 9 bases that match TRBD1. The CDR3 is 14 residues long. With 4 bases clipped from V and 7 bases from J, the junction kept 8 bases outside the gene matches. CDR1 SGDLS and CDR2 YYNGEE come from the germline V gene. CDR3 sequence (DNA): TGTGCCAGCAGCACAAAACAGGGGGCGTCTGGCTACACCTTC. It yields the protein CASSTKQGASGYTF. The whole variable domain, filled in from reference TRBV9 and TRBJ1-2, reads DSGVTQTPKHLITATGQRVTLRCSPRSGDLSVYWYQQSLDQGLQFLIQYYNGEERAKGNILERFSAQQFPDLHSELNLSSLELGDSALYFCASSTKQGASGYTFGSGTRLTVV.

This chain uses TRBV7-2 with TRBJ1-1; maybe TRBD1 (6 bases). V was pared by 4 bases and J by 3 bases, with 21 bases between. From germline, CDR1 is SGHTA and CDR2 FQGNSA. The CDR3 is 17 residues long. The CDR3 nucleotides read TGTGCCAGCAGCTCGAAAAGGGGGACTTCAAGGGACACTGAAGCTTTCTTT. This codes for CASSSKRGTSRDTEAFF.

The genes are TRBV3-1 and TRBJ1-1; no clear D. V lost 4 bases and J 7 bases, leaving 19 bases between the germline ends. Germline V gene data show CDR1 as LGHDT and CDR2 as YNNKEL (reference sequence). CDR3 length: 15 residues. CDR3 DNA sequence: TGTGCCAGCAGCCCCAGGACTAGCGGGGTCGTTGAAGCTTTCTTT. This translates into CASSPRTSGVVEAFF. The variable domain in full, completed from reference TRBV3-1 and TRBJ1-1, reads DTAVSQTPKYLVTQMGNDKSIKCEQNLGHDTMYWYKQDSKKFLKIMFSYNNKELIINETVPNRFSPKSPDKAHLNLHINSLELGDSAVYFCASSPRTSGVVEAFFGQGTRLTVV.

The V gene is TRBV5-1, the J gene TRBJ1-1; 9 positions match TRBD1. Unmatched junction bases numbered 3, after V lost 0 bases and J lost 6 bases. The CDR3 has 14 residues. Germline lookup yields CDR1 SGHRS and CDR2 YFSETQ. The CDR3 bases are TGCGCCAGCAGCTTGGTCCGGGACAGGGCTGAAGCTTTCTTT. This codes for CASSLVRDRAEAFF.

CDR3 coding DNA: TGTGCCAGCAGCTTCGGCGCGCCTCCTGGCAACGAGCAGTACTTC. Translating it yields CASSFGAPPGNEQYF. V is TRBV7-8 and J is TRBJ2-7; D unresolved. The length of the CDR3 is 15 residues. CDR1 is SGHVS, CDR2 FQNEAQ, per germline. With 3 bases removed from V and 5 bases from J, the gap between germline ends came to 17 bases.

The chain recombines TRBV7-9 with TRBJ1-3; no clear D. V dropped 4 bases and J dropped 0 bases, with 10 bases sitting between them. Per germline, CDR1 SEHNR and CDR2 FQNEAQ (reference sequence). The CDR3 spans 15 residues. This CDR3 reads CASSSAWSSGNTIYF. CDR3 sequence (DNA): TGTGCCAGCAGCTCGGCCTGGAGCTCTGGAAACACCATATATTTT.

This clonotype was observed a handful of times. The V and J genes are TRBV12-5 and TRBJ2-2; 13 bases agree with TRBD2. The CDR3 spans 19 residues. The trim removed 2 bases at V and 5 bases at J, leaving 11 bases unmatched. From germline, CDR1 is LGHNT and CDR2 FRNRAP. The CDR3 sequence is CASGLWYGLAGEWTGELFF. In DNA, the CDR3 is TGTGCTAGTGGTTTGTGGTATGGACTAGCGGGAGAATGGACCGGGGAGCTGTTTTTT.

The chain links TRBV15 to TRBJ1-5; possible D gene TRBD1, 5 bases. Germline V gives CDR1 LNHNV, CDR2 YYDKDF (reference sequence). This CDR3 is built from 16 residues. Deletions cut 4 bases from V and 9 bases from J, with 22 bases between. CDR3 sequence reads: CATSTRTGGLDWPQHF. The CDR3 DNA follows: TGTGCCACCAGCACTAGGACCGGGGGTTTGGATTGGCCCCAGCATTTT.

In DNA form, the CDR3 reads TGTGCCAGCACCAGAACGGGGCGCCTCCACGAGCAGTACTTC. It is translated as CASTRTGRLHEQYF. The rearrangement joins TRBV2 to TRBJ2-7, with D perhaps being TRBD1 or TRBD2 (5 bases each). V lost 7 bases and J 5 bases, leaving 18 bases between the germline ends. CDR1 and CDR2 (germline): SNHLY, FYNNEI. The CDR3 has 14 residues.

The sample holds many counts of this clonotype. The V and J genes are TRBV6-6 and TRBJ2-6; D gene uncertain. The length of the CDR3 is 16 residues. Trimming shortened V by 0 bases and J by 0 bases, and 6 bases separated the two germline ends. Germline V gene data show CDR1 as MNHNY and CDR2 as SVGAGI (reference sequence). CDR3 in amino acids: CASSYSPGSGANVLTF. The DNA of the CDR3 is TGTGCCAGCAGTTACTCGCCGGGCTCTGGGGCCAACGTCCTGACTTTC.

The table lists this clonotype with many counts. The genes are TRBV4-1 and TRBJ2-5, with a weak D call TRBD2 (6 bases). V shed 0 bases and J shed 5 bases, with 10 bases lying between them. The CDR3 sequence is 14 residues long. The germline gives CDR1 MGHRA, CDR2 YSYEKL. CDR3: CASSQDRDSETQYF. CDR3 DNA sequence: TGCGCCAGCAGCCAAGACCGGGACTCTGAGACCCAGTACTTC.

This clonotype came up a few times. The chain has TRBV15 and TRBJ1-1, with 10 bases fitting TRBD1. V was clipped by 1 base and J by 1 base; unmatched bases: 3. The CDR3 runs 16 residues. The germline V gene has CDR1 LNHNV and CDR2 YYDKDF (reference sequence). Written as DNA, the CDR3 is TGTGCCACCAGCAGAGGGACAGGGGGTAGGAACACTGAAGCTTTCTTT. Its protein is CATSRGTGGRNTEAFF.

The sample holds a few counts of this clonotype. The rearrangement joins TRBV6-6 to TRBJ2-2; TRBD1 might be the D (5 bases). The CDR3 totals 14 residues. Trimming shortened V by 7 bases and J by 5 bases, and 14 bases separated the two germline ends. Germline CDR1 MNHNY, CDR2 SVGAGI (reference sequence). Here the CDR3 DNA reads TGTGCCAGCATTGCTCAGGGTATGACCGGGGAGCTGTTTTTT. Translation: CASIAQGMTGELFF.

In its sample, this clonotype was seen a few times. This rearrangement joins TRBV4-3 to TRBJ2-5; no reliable D call. The V gene's germline CDR1 is LGHNA and CDR2 YSLEER. Trimming shortened V by 4 bases and J by 1 base, and 13 bases separated the two germline ends. The CDR3 runs 15 residues. In DNA form, the CDR3 reads TGCGCCAGCAGCCCCGCCCTATTAACCCAAGAGACCCAGTACTTC. Amino acids: CASSPALLTQETQYF.

This chain connects TRBV7-2 to TRBJ2-7, with D perhaps TRBD1 (6 bases). Germline CDR1 reads SGHTA; CDR2 reads FQGNSA. This CDR3 contains 15 residues. Between the trimmed V and J ends, which lost 6 bases and 0 bases, there was a span of 15 bases. CDR3: CASRIKLDSSYEQYF. The CDR3 nucleotides read TGTGCCAGCAGGATTAAACTGGACAGCTCCTACGAGCAGTACTTC.

The chain carries TRBV20-1 and TRBJ2-7; 14 bases agree with TRBD2. The ends lost 3 bases at V and 0 bases at J; junction bases unmatched: 7. CDR1 DFQATT and CDR2 SNEGSKA come from the germline V gene (reference sequence). The length of the CDR3 is 17 residues. The CDR3 nucleotides are TGCAGTGCTAGTCAGCGACTAGCGGGAGGGAGCTCCTACGAGCAGTACTTC. Its protein is CSASQRLAGGSSYEQYF.

The sample holds many counts of this clonotype. The rearrangement uses TRBV20-1 and TRBJ2-5, with D unclear. V was shortened by 3 bases and J by 2 bases, with 13 bases between the two germline ends. Per germline, CDR1 DFQATT and CDR2 SNEGSKA (reference sequence). The CDR3 runs to 14 residues. The CDR3 reads CSASDAGTQETQYF. DNA for the CDR3: TGCAGTGCTAGTGACGCAGGAACACAAGAGACCCAGTACTTC.

This clonotype has ten or more counts. V is TRBV7-9 and J is TRBJ2-5; D is possibly TRBD1 (6 bases). Trimming took off 1 base at V and 5 bases at J, with 14 bases between the two ends. The CDR3 sequence is 15 residues long. Germline assignment: CDR1 SEHNR and CDR2 FQNEAQ (reference sequence). CDR3 amino acids: CASSLVGRGEETQYF. CDR3 in DNA: TGTGCCAGCAGCTTAGTTGGCAGGGGCGAGGAGACCCAGTACTTC.

The chain recombines TRBV27 with TRBJ1-2; TRBD1 matches at 11 bases. CDR1 is MNHEY and CDR2 is SMNVEV in the germline V gene (reference sequence). The V segment lost 5 bases and the J segment 7 bases; nucleotides outside the gene matches: 6. This CDR3 has 14 residues. CDR3 loop: CASSEGQGVRGYTF. The CDR3 DNA reads as TGTGCCAGCAGTGAGGGACAGGGGGTTCGTGGCTACACCTTC.

About this clonotype itself: A read error may account for a junction end that differs from germline. V gene TRBV6-1 combines with J gene TRBJ1-1; no clear D gene. The CDR3 loop spans 11 amino acids. Germline CDR1 and CDR2: MNHNS and SASEGT. This CDR3 reads CAISTHTEAFF. CDR3 nucleotides: TGTGCCATCAGTACTCACACTGAAGCTTTCTTT.